The 16 T cell receptor beta chains given below trace back to one sample, sequenced in a study of blood T cell repertoires in COVID-19. The repertoire was sequenced with immunoSEQ multiplex PCR; TCRdb's copy has only in-frame clones and lacks some. The sample lists roughly 32,000 clones; 80% to 95% were seen once. Sequencing used peripheral blood. These receptors were obtained from a man in his 60s with acute or convalescent COVID-19.

The chain carries TRBV10-2 and TRBJ1-5; 8 nucleotides line up with TRBD1. From germline, CDR1 is WSHSY and CDR2 SAAADI. Losses at the gene ends were 6 bases for V and 6 bases for J; bases not matched to a gene: 4. The length of the CDR3 is 13 residues. The CDR3 is CASRDRASQPQHF. The DNA for the CDR3 is TGCGCCAGCAGGGACAGGGCCAGTCAGCCCCAGCATTTT.

The chain joins TRBV5-4 to TRBJ2-2, with 14 bases matching TRBD2. Germline CDR1 reads SGHNT; CDR2 reads YYREEE (reference sequence). CDR3 size: 19 residues. V lost 4 bases and J lost 2; bases outside the gene matches: 10. CDR3 residues: CASSHPPGTSGRNTGELFF. As DNA, the CDR3 is TGTGCCAGCAGCCATCCTCCTGGGACTAGCGGGAGAAACACCGGGGAGCTGTTTTTT.

The chain recombines TRBV28 with TRBJ1-3; TRBD1 is a possible D gene (5 bases). The CDR3 spans 13 residues. V dropped 3 bases and J dropped 2 bases, with 5 bases sitting between them. CDR1 is MDHEN, CDR2 SYDVKM, per germline. Written as DNA, the CDR3 is TGTGCCAGCAGTTTGACAGCTGGAAACACCATATATTTT. Residues: CASSLTAGNTIYF.

This rearrangement joins TRBV4-3 to TRBJ2-5, with a weak D call TRBD2 (6 bases). The V end lost 4 bases, the J end lost 1 base, and 19 bases lay between the germline ends. The length of the CDR3 is 17 residues. Germline CDR1 reads LGHNA; CDR2 reads YSLEER. CDR3 nucleotides: TGCGCCAGCAGCCTAAGAAGAGGAGGGCCTGGCCAAGAGACCCAGTACTTC. Its translation: CASSLRRGGPGQETQYF.

The rearrangement uses TRBV11-2 and TRBJ2-5; 14 bases are a match to TRBD2. This CDR3 has 14 residues. Germline values: CDR1 SGHAT, CDR2 FQNNGV. With 1 base clipped from V and 13 bases from J, the junction kept 5 bases outside the gene matches. CDR3 bases: TGTGCCAGCAGCTTAGTAGGACTAGCGGGAGGATCGTACTTC. Amino acids: CASSLVGLAGGSYF.

The chain has TRBV12-3 or TRBV12-4 and TRBJ1-5; D unresolved. This CDR3 is 13 amino acids long. V lost 5 bases, J lost 0 bases, and 5 bases lay in between. CDR3 nucleotides: TGTGCCAGCAGTCCCAATAGCAATCAGCCCCAGCATTTT. This codes for CASSPNSNQPQHF.

The chain joins TRBV4-3 to TRBJ1-2, with D maybe TRBD1 (5 bases). The CDR3 has 15 residues. Germline V gene lookup returns CDR1 LGHNA and CDR2 YSLEER. Deletions cut 1 base from V and 8 bases from J, with 17 bases between. The DNA of the CDR3 is TGCGCCAGCAGCCAAGGCTTAAACTCGGGGGTCGGCTACACCTTC. Encoded protein: CASSQGLNSGVGYTF.

The V gene is TRBV21-1, the J gene TRBJ2-1; TRBD1 is the table's D call, not checked against the DNA. TRBV21-1 counts as a pseudogene. The CDR3 length is 16 residues. This chain's CDR3 is CASSKKIRTGENEQFF. The CDR3, as DNA: TGTGCCAGCAGCAAAAAAATCCGGACAGGGGAGAATGAGCAGTTCTTC.

V and J are TRBV5-1 and TRBJ2-2, with 12 bases that match TRBD2. CDR3 length: 18 amino acids. Trimming removed 4 bases from V and 2 bases from J; junction bases left unmatched: 9. Germline V gene data show CDR1 as SGHRS and CDR2 as YFSETQ. In nucleotides, the CDR3 is TGCGCCAGCAGCCCCGGACTAGCGGGGTCATTAAACACCGGGGAGCTGTTTTTT. This codes for CASSPGLAGSLNTGELFF.

The chain has TRBV6-2 or TRBV6-3 and TRBJ2-7; 9 positions agree with TRBD2. Germline V gene data show CDR1 as MNHEY and CDR2 as SVGEGT. J gave up 3 bases and V 5 bases, and 5 bases lay outside the gene matches. The CDR3 is 14 residues long. The CDR3: CASSRAGGFYEQYV. The CDR3 DNA follows: TGTGCCAGCAGTAGAGCGGGAGGTTTCTACGAGCAGTACGTC.

The table lists this clone with a count of one. This chain connects TRBV5-8 to TRBJ1-6, with unresolved D. The CDR3 runs 13 residues. The V gene lost 2 bases and the J gene lost 7 bases, with 7 bases spanning the gap. The germline gives CDR1 SGHTS, CDR2 YDEGEE. This CDR3 is CASSLRSNSPLHF. As DNA, the CDR3 is TGTGCCAGCAGCTTACGGTCAAATTCACCCCTCCACTTT.

The rearrangement links TRBV4-3 to TRBJ2-5; possible D gene TRBD1, 5 bases. The CDR3 has 16 amino acids. Germline loops: CDR1 LGHNA, CDR2 YSLEER. V lost 0 bases and J lost 5, with 16 bases in between. The DNA of the CDR3 is TGCGCCAGCAGCCAAGATGCAGGGTCTGATGGGGAGACCCAGTACTTC. Protein sequence: CASSQDAGSDGETQYF.

The chain recombines TRBV3-1 (or the pseudogene TRBV3-2) with TRBJ1-2; 9 nucleotides align to TRBD1. This CDR3 is built from 14 residues. CDR1 and CDR2 (germline): LGHDT, YNNKEL (reference sequence). With 8 bases clipped from V and 6 bases from J, the junction kept 10 bases outside the gene matches. In nucleotides, the CDR3 is TGTGCCAGCTACAGACAGGGGGGTAGCGATGGCTACACCTTC. It codes for CASYRQGGSDGYTF.

The chain combines TRBV11-3 with TRBJ1-1, with D maybe TRBD1 (6 bases). The V gene lost 5 bases and the J gene lost 7 bases, with 20 bases spanning the gap. Germline assignment: CDR1 SGHNT and CDR2 YENEEA. CDR3 length equals 15 residues. CDR3 amino acids: CASSPDPGGLDEAFF. The CDR3 DNA reads as TGTGCCAGCAGCCCCGACCCGGGGGGGCTTGATGAAGCTTTCTTT.

The chain employs TRBV5-4 and TRBJ2-2, with 8 bases aligning to TRBD2. J gave up 0 bases and V 4 bases, and 8 bases lay outside the gene matches. Germline CDR1 is SGHNT and CDR2 is YYREEE (reference sequence). The CDR3 has 17 amino acids. This CDR3 is CASSPRAGASNTGELFF. The CDR3, as DNA: TGTGCCAGCAGCCCCCGAGCGGGAGCTTCGAACACCGGGGAGCTGTTTTTT. The variable domain in full, completed from reference TRBV5-4 and TRBJ2-2, reads ETGVTQSPTHLIKTRGQQVTLRCSSQSGHNTVSWYQQALGQGPQFIFQYYREEENGRGNFPPRFSGLQFPNYSSELNVNALELDDSALYLCASSPRAGASNTGELFFGEGSRLTVL.

The chain joins TRBV14 to TRBJ2-1; 8 bases are shared with TRBD2. V trimming: 2 bases; J trimming: 7 bases; junction bases outside the gene matches: 7. This CDR3 has 15 amino acids. CDR1 and CDR2 (germline): SGHDN, FVKESK. DNA for the CDR3: TGTGCCAGCAGCCAATGGACGGGAGGGGGAAATGAGCAGTTCTTC. It specifies CASSQWTGGGNEQFF. The whole variable domain, filled in from reference TRBV14 and TRBJ2-1, reads EAGVTQFPSHSVIEKGQTVTLRCDPISGHDNLYWYRRVMGKEIKFLLHFVKESKQDESGMPNNRFLAERTGGTYSTLKVQPAELEDSGVYFCASSQWTGGGNEQFFGPGTRLTVL.